This paragraph covers one TCR beta chain sequence. Its antigen is currently unknown. The sample belongs to a study of T cell responses to AZD1222 COVID-19 vaccine. Study-wide points: Among those given AZD1222, only six were seropositive at baseline.

After removal of 6 bases from V and 6 bases from J, the junction contained 9 bases not matched to a gene. CDR3 length: 15 residues. Germline CDR1 reads MNHEY; CDR2 reads SMNVEV (reference sequence). Libraries were prepared by immunoSEQ multiplex PCR; TCRdb keeps only in-frame clonotypes and omits some of them. The repertoire holds 100,000 to 110,000 clones, with around 87% as singletons. This clonotype was sampled from an adult in good health. The chain employs TRBV27 and TRBJ2-3; 10 bases align to TRBD2. This material consisted of peripheral blood, taken on day 0 of AZD1222 vaccination. The DNA of the CDR3 is TGTGCCAGCAGACGGGTAGCGGGAGGTCCGGATACGCAGTATTTT. This translates into CASRRVAGGPDTQYF.